This TCR beta chain was identified during a study of T cell clones after liver transplantation. Whole-study context: Three of eight recipients were HCV-positive; others had non-autoimmune, non-viral indications. Tolerance: complete withdrawal held at least one year, liver enzymes staying within twice normal. Standard immunosuppression, with no induction, continued until 12-24 months after transplant.

The data were produced by immunoSEQ multiplex PCR, yet TCRdb's version contains in-frame clones alone and is incomplete. The sample comprises about 75,000 clones, approximately 80% of which are singletons, and 2.1% rests with the top ten. Of note for this clone: Its antigen remains unknown.

Whole-study results and caveats: In a couple of subjects, few donor cells limited the measurable donor-reactive repertoire.

Trimming cost V 0 bases and J 3 bases, with 9 bases left between them. This CDR3 is built from 15 residues. The germline V gene encodes CDR1 LGHNA and CDR2 YSLEER. The receptor was derived from a human patient who received a liver transplant. Some of the T cells may derive from the graft donor. This chain uses TRBV4-3 with TRBJ1-5, with D perhaps matching TRBD1 (6 bases). The specimen was CD4+ T cells from blood, collected around 50 months after liver transplant. CDR3: CASSQEYRANQPQHF. The CDR3 bases are TGCGCCAGCAGCCAAGAGTACAGGGCCAATCAGCCCCAGCATTTT.